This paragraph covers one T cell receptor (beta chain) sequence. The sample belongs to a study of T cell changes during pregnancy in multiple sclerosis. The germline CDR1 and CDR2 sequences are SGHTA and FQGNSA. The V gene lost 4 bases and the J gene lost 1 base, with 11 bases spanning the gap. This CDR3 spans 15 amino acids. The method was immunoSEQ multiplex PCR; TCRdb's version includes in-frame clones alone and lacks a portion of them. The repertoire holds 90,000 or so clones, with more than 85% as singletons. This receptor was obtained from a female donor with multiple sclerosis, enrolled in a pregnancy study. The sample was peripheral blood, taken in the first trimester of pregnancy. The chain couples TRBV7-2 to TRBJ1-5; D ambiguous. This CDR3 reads CASSSPGGSNQPQHF. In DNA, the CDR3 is TGTGCCAGCAGCTCCCCGGGAGGGAGCAATCAGCCCCAGCATTTT.